This T cell receptor (beta chain) was obtained from a study of blood T cell repertoires in COVID-19. About the research overall: The analysed material was cDNA or gDNA that came from T cells, B-cell-depleted T cells, or PBMCs.

Repertoires were generated with immunoSEQ multiplex PCR, while TCRdb's copy carries only in-frame clones and drops some. The sample holds some 350,000 clones; around 87% are singletons and the top ten take less than 3.5%. Germline loops: CDR1 SNHLY, CDR2 FYNNEI. The CDR3 has 13 residues. The V and J ends lost 4 bases and 3 bases respectively, with 9 bases between them. Specimen: peripheral blood. The clonotype was recovered from a human donor in a cohort sampled during active COVID-19. This chain uses TRBV2 with TRBJ1-2; the D gene is possibly TRBD1 (6 bases). CDR3 region: CASSGRTDYGYTF. The CDR3 DNA reads as TGTGCCAGCAGTGGCCGGACAGACTATGGCTACACCTTC.